The clone carrying this T cell receptor beta chain was observed at least ten times. The sample originates from a study of T cells in Graves' hyperthyroidism and ophthalmopathy. From RNA transcripts, TCR beta CDR3 regions were amplified. First-round RT-PCR with HTBI primers amplified the TCR CDR3 region. TCRdb reprocessed the multiplex PCR reads via MiXCR and lists one record per CDR3 protein. The sample lists 490,000 or so distinct CDR3 sequences, 15% to 20% seen once, with about 31% in the top ten. The CDR3 has 17 residues. V was clipped by 3 bases and J by 3 bases, with 19 bases between them. Germline CDR1 reads MNHEY; CDR2 reads SVGAGI.

V is TRBV6-5 and J is TRBJ2-3; possibly TRBD2 for D (6 bases). This receptor was obtained from a woman between 25 and 40 years old with Graves' ophthalmopathy. The sample was blood. CDR3 sequence (DNA): TGTGCCAGCAGTTATGGCATTTTGGCAGGGACTACAGATACGCAGTATTTT. Amino acids: CASSYGILAGTTDTQYF.